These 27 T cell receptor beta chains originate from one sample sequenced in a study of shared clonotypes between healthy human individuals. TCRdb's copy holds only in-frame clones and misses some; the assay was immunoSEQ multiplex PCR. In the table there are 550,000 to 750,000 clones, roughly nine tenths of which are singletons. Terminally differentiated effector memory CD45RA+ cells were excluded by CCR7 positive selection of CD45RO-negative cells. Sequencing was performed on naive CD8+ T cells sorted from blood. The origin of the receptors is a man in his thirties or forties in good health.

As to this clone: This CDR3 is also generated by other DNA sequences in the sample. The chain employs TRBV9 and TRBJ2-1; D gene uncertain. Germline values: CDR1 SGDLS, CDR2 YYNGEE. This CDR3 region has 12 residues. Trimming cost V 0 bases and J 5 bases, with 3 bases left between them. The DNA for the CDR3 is TGTGCCAGCAGCGTAGGGGACAATGAGCAGTTCTTC. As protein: CASSVGDNEQFF.

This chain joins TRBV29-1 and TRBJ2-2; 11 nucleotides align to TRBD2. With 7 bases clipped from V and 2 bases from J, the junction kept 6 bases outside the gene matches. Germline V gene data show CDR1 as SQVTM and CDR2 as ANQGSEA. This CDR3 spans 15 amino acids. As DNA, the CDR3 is TGCAGCGGAATTAGCGGGAGGGCCAACACCGGGGAGCTGTTTTTT. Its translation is CSGISGRANTGELFF.

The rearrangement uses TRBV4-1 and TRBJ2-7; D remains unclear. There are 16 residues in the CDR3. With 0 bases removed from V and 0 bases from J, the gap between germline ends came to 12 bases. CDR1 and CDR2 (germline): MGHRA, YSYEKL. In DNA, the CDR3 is TGCGCCAGCAGCCAAGATCCTCAGGACGGCTCCTACGAGCAGTACTTC. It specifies CASSQDPQDGSYEQYF.

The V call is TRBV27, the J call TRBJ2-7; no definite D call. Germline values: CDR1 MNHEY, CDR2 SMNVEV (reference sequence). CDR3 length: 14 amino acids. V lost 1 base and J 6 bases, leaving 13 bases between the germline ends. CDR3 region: CASSLLRPYSEQYF. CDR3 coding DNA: TGTGCCAGCAGTTTATTAAGGCCCTACTCCGAGCAGTACTTC.

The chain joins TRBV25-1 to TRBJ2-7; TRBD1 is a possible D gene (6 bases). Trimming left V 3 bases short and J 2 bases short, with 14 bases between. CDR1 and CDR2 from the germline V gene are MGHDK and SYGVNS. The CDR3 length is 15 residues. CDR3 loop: CASSDPKTGTYEQYF. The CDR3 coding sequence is TGTGCCAGCAGTGACCCTAAGACAGGCACCTACGAGCAGTACTTC.

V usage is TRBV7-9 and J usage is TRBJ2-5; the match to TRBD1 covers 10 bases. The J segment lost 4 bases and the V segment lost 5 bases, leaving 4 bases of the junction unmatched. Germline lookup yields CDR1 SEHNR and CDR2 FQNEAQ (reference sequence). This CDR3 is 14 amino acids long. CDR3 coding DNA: TGTGCCAGCAGCGAAGGACAGGGGGGAGAGACCCAGTACTTC. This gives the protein CASSEGQGGETQYF.

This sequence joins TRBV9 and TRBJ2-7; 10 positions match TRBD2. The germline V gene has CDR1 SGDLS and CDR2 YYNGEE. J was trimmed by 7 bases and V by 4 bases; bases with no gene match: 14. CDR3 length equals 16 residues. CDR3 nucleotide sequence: TGTGCCAGCAGCCTCAGCGGGGGGGGGCCCGTGGATGAGCAGTACTTC. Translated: CASSLSGGGPVDEQYF.

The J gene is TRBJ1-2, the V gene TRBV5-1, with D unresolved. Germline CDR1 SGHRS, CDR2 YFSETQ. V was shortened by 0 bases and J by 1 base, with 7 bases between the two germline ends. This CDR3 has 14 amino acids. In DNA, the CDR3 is TGCGCCAGCAGCTTGGAGACAAGTAACTATGGCTACACCTTC. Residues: CASSLETSNYGYTF.

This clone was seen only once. For the CDR3, the DNA is TGTGCCAGCAGCACCAACACCGGGAGGGCTGTGCCGGAGACCCAGTACTTC. It specifies CASSTNTGRAVPETQYF. The chain recombines TRBV9 with TRBJ2-5, with TRBD2 identical over 8 bases. This CDR3 spans 17 amino acids. The V gene end was trimmed by 4 bases and the J gene end by 5 bases; junction bases not matched to a gene: 16. Germline assignment: CDR1 SGDLS and CDR2 YYNGEE.

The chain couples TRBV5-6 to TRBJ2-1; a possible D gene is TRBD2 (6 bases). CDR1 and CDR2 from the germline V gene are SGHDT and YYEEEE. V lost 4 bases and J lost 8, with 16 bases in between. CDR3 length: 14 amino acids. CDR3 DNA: TGTGCCAGCAGCATGGGAGGATCCCACCATGAGCAGTTCTTC. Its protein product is CASSMGGSHHEQFF.

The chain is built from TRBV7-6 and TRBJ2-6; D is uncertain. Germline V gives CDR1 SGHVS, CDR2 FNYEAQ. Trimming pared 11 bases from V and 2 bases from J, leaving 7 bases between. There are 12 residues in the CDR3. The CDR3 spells CAYGPGANVLTF. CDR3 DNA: TGTGCCTACGGGCCTGGGGCCAACGTCCTGACTTTC.

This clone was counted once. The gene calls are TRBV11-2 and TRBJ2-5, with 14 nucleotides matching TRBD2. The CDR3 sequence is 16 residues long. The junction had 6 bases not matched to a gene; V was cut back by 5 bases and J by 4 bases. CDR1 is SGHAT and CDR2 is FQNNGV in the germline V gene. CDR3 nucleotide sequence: TGTGCCAGCAGCGCGGGACTAGCGGGAGATGGAGAGACCCAGTACTTC. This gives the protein CASSAGLAGDGETQYF.

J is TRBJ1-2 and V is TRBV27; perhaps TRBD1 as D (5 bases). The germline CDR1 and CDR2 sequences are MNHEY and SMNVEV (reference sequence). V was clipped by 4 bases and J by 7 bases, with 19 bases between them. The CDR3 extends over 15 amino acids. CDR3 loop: CASSSSRGGWSGYTF. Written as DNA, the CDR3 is TGTGCCAGCAGTTCCAGCCGGGGGGGGTGGTCTGGCTACACCTTC.

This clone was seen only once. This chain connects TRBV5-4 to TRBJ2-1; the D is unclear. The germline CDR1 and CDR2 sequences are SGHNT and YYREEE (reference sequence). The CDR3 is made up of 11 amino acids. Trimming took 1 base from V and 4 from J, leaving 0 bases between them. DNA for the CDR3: TGTGCCAGCAGCTTGTACAATGAGCAGTTCTTC. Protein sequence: CASSLYNEQFF.

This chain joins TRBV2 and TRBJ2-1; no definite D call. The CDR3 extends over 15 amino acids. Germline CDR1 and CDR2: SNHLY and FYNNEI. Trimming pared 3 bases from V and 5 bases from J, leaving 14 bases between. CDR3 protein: CASSEGSGLNNEQFF. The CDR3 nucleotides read TGTGCCAGCAGTGAGGGATCGGGTCTAAACAATGAGCAGTTCTTC.

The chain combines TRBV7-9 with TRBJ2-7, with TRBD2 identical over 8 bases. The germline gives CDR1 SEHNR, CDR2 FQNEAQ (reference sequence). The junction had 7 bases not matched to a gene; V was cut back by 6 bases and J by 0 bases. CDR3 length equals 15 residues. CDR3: CASSVPGRDSYEQYF. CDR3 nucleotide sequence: TGTGCCAGCAGTGTACCCGGGAGGGACTCCTACGAGCAGTACTTC. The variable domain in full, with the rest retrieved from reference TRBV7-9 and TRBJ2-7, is DTGVSQNPRHKITKRGQNVTFRCDPISEHNRLYWYRQTLGQGPEFLTYFQNEAQLEKSRLLSDRFSAERPKGSFSTLEIQRTEQGDSAMYLCASSVPGRDSYEQYFGPGTRLTVT.

CDR3 sequence reads: CASRGGQLYEQYF. The CDR3, as DNA: TGTGCCAGCAGGGGGGGACAACTCTACGAGCAGTACTTC. This chain links TRBV5-5 with TRBJ2-7; D tentatively reads TRBD1 or TRBD2 (6 bases each). The CDR3 has 13 amino acids. The germline CDR1 and CDR2 sequences are SGHKS and YYEKEE (reference sequence). Between the trimmed V and J ends, which lost 5 bases and 3 bases, there was a span of 12 bases.

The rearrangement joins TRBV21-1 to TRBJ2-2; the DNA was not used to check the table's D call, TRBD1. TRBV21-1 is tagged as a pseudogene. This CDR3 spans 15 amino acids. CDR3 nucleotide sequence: TGTGCCAGCAGCAAAGGTCCCAAGAACACCGGGGAGCTGTTTTTT. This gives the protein CASSKGPKNTGELFF.

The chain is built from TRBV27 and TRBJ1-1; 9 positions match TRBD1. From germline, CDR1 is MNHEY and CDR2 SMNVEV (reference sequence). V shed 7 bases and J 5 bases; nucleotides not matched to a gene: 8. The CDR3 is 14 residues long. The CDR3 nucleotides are TGTGCCAGCACCCCGACAGGGGGAGCGACTGAAGCTTTCTTT. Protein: CASTPTGGATEAFF.

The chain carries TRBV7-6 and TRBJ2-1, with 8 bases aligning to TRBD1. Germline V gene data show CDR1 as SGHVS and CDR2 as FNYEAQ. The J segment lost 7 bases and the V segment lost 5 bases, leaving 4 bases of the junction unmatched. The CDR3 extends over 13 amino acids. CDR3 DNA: TGTGCCAGCAGCCTACGACAGGGGAATGAGCAGTTCTTC. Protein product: CASSLRQGNEQFF.

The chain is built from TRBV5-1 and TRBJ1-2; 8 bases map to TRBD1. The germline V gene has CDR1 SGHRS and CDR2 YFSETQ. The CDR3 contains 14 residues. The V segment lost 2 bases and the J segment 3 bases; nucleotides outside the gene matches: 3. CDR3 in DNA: TGCGCCAGCAGCTTTAAACAGGGGGACTATGGCTACACCTTC. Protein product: CASSFKQGDYGYTF. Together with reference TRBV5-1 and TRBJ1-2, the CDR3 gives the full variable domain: KAGVTQTPRYLIKTRGQQVTLSCSPISGHRSVSWYQQTPGQGLQFLFEYFSETQRNKGNFPGRFSGRQFSNSRSEMNVSTLELGDSALYLCASSFKQGDYGYTFGSGTRLTVV.

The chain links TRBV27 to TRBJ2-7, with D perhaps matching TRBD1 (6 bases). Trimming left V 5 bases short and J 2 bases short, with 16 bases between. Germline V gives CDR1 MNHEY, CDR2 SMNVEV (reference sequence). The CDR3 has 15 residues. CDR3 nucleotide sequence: TGTGCCAGCAGTCCCGAATCGACAGGAACCTACGAGCAGTACTTC. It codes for CASSPESTGTYEQYF.

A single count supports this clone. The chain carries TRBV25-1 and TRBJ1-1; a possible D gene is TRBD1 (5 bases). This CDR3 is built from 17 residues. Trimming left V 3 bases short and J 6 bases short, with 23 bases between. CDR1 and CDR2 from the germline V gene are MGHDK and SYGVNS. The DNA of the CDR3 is TGTGCCAGCAGTGATCTGAAGAACGGGGGTCGGGTCCCTGAAGCTTTCTTT. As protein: CASSDLKNGGRVPEAFF.

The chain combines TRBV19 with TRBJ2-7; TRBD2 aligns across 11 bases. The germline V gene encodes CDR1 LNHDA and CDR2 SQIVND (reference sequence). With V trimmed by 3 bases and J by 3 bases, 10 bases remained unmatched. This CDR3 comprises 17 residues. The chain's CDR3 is CASSIGTSGRPGYEQYF. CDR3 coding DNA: TGTGCCAGTAGTATCGGGACTAGCGGAAGACCTGGCTACGAGCAGTACTTC.

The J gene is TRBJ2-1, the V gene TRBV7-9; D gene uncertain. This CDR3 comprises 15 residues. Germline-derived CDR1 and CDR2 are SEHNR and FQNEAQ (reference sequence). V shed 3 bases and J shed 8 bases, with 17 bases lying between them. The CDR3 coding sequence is TGTGCCAGCAGCTTTCCTGCGTCACGGAGCGATGAGCAGTTCTTC. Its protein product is CASSFPASRSDEQFF.

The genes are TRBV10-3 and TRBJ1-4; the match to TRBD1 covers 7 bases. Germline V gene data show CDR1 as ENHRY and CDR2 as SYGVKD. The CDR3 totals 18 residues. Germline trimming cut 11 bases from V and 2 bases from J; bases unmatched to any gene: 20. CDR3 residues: CAAGGPTLNFTTNEKLFF. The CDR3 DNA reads TGTGCCGCAGGGGGACCAACTCTGAACTTCACCACTAATGAAAAACTGTTTTTT.

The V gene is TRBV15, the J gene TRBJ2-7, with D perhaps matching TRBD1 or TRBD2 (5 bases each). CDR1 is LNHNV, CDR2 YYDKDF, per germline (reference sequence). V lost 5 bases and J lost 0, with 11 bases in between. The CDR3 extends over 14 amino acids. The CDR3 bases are TGTGCCACCAGCGGGGACGGGAACTCCTACGAGCAGTACTTC. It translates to CATSGDGNSYEQYF.